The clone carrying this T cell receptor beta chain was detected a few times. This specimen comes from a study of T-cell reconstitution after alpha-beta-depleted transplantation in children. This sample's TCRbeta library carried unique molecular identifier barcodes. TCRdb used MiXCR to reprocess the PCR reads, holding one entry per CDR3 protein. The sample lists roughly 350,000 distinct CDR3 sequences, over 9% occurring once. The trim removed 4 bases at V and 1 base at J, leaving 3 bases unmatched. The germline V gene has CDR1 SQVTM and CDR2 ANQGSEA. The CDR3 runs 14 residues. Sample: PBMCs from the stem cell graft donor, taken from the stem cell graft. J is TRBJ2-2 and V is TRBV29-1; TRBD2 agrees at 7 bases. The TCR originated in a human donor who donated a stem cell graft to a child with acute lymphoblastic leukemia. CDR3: CSVVERENTGELFF. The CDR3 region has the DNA TGCAGCGTTGTCGAGCGGGAGAACACCGGGGAGCTGTTTTTT.